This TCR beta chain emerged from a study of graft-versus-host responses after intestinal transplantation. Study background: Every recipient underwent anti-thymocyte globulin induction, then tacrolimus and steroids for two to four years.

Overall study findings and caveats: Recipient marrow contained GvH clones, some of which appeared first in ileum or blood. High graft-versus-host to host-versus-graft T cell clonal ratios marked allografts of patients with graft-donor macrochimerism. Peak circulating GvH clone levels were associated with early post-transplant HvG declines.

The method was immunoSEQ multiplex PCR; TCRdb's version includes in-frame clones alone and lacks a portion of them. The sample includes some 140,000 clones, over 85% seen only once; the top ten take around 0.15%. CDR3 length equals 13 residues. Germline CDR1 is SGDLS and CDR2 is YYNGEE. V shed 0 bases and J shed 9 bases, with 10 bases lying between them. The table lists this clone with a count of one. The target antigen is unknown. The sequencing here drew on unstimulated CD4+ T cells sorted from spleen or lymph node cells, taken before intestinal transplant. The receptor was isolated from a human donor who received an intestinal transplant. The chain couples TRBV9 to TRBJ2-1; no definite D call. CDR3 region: CASSVAGTSEQFF. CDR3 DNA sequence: TGTGCCAGCAGCGTAGCTGGAACCAGTGAGCAGTTCTTC.